The clone carrying this T cell receptor (beta chain) was seen only once. The target antigen is unknown. These data belong to a study of cytomegalovirus exposure and HLA in healthy donors. As for the study in general: When about 400 donors were genotyped, roughly 82% of them were found to fall in the Caucasian-associated ancestry cluster.

PCR primers comprised 60 Vbeta and 13 Jbeta primers. In the authors' workflow: About 9.9 million of the roughly 80 million unique TCR beta chains counted in a later analysis were shared. Profiled with immunoSEQ multiplex PCR; TCRdb holds only in-frame clones, not every one. V and J calls and clone size are copied from that table; D and trimming were computed from the DNA. The sample carries some 150,000 clones, approximately 80% recorded once. Study-level findings and limits: Cytomegalovirus status, reportedly, was diagnosed with high specificity and sensitivity by the classifier.

V was clipped by 3 bases and J by 8 bases, with 10 bases between them. In germline, CDR1 is MNHEY, CDR2 SMNVEV (reference sequence). The CDR3 covers 13 residues. The clonotype was recovered from a woman under 30 in good health and CMV-seronegative. Material for sequencing was PBMCs. The genes are TRBV27 and TRBJ1-4; possible D gene TRBD1, 5 bases. The CDR3 bases are TGTGCCAGCAGTTTGTGGGGGGGGGAAAAACTGTTTTTT. As protein: CASSLWGGEKLFF.